The 9 T cell receptor beta chains listed next were all sequenced from one sample in a study of T cell responses to AZD1222 COVID-19 vaccine. Sequencing used immunoSEQ multiplex PCR; TCRdb keeps in-frame clones, though not all of them. The sample yields more than 150,000 clones, approximately 90% seen once. Source: peripheral blood, taken 28 days after the second AZD1222 dose. These receptors all come from an adult who received the AZD1222 COVID-19 vaccine.

This clone appeared a single time. The V and J genes are TRBV5-1 and TRBJ2-1; 11 bases line up with TRBD2. The CDR3 is made up of 21 amino acids. Unmatched junction bases numbered 16, after V lost 2 bases and J lost 0 bases. CDR1 SGHRS and CDR2 YFSETQ come from the germline V gene. CDR3 sequence: CASSFTRPGLAATNSYNEQFF. Written as DNA, the CDR3 is TGCGCCAGCAGCTTCACAAGGCCGGGACTAGCGGCCACCAACTCCTACAATGAGCAGTTCTTC.

The rearrangement joins TRBV24-1 to TRBJ2-1, with TRBD2 identical over 8 bases. Germline values: CDR1 KGHDR, CDR2 SFDVKD. Trimming removed 7 bases from V and 4 bases from J; junction bases left unmatched: 11. The CDR3 is made up of 16 amino acids. The CDR3 region is CATSPRFAGGYNEQFF. The DNA of the CDR3 is TGTGCCACCAGCCCCAGGTTTGCGGGAGGTTACAATGAGCAGTTCTTC.

J is TRBJ2-7 and V is TRBV5-5, with unresolved D. The V gene's germline CDR1 is SGHKS and CDR2 YYEKEE (reference sequence). The CDR3 spans 13 residues. V lost 4 bases, J lost 2 bases, and 10 bases lay in between. The chain's CDR3 is CASSRPPAYEQYF. The CDR3 DNA sequence: TGTGCCAGCAGCAGGCCGCCTGCCTACGAGCAGTACTTC.

V and J are TRBV11-2 and TRBJ2-7; 8 bases map to TRBD2. CDR1 is SGHAT, CDR2 FQNNGV, per germline. CDR3 length: 14 amino acids. Trimming took 6 bases from V and 7 from J; bases not matched to a gene: 11. The CDR3 DNA reads TGTGCCAGCAGTGACGCCAGCGGGAGCGGAGAGCAGTACTTC. Translating gives CASSDASGSGEQYF. The full variable domain, with the rest looked up from reference TRBV11-2 and TRBJ2-7, is EAGVAQSPRYKIIEKRQSVAFWCNPISGHATLYWYQQILGQGPKLLIQFQNNGVVDDSQLPKDRFSAERLKGVDSTLKIQPAKLEDSAVYLCASSDASGSGEQYFGPGTRLTVT.

The chain recombines TRBV28 with TRBJ2-1; TRBD2 matches 8 bases. Germline values: CDR1 MDHEN, CDR2 SYDVKM. This CDR3 has 14 residues. Trimming took 9 bases from V and 3 from J; bases not matched to a gene: 7. The CDR3, as DNA: TGTGCCAGTCACACCGGGACTAGCTACAATGAGCAGTTCTTC. It encodes CASHTGTSYNEQFF.

The J gene is TRBJ1-5, the V gene TRBV6-5; no firm D call. Germline values: CDR1 MNHEY, CDR2 SVGAGI. This CDR3 spans 12 amino acids. Trimming pared 7 bases from V and 5 bases from J, leaving 9 bases between. CDR3 residues: CASNKRDQPQHF. The CDR3 DNA sequence: TGTGCCAGCAACAAGCGGGATCAGCCCCAGCATTTT.

The chain recombines TRBV27 with TRBJ2-5; D remains unclear. The V gene lost 7 bases and the J gene lost 0 bases, with 3 bases spanning the gap. Per the germline V gene, CDR1 is MNHEY and CDR2 is SMNVEV (reference sequence). The CDR3 has 11 residues. In DNA form, the CDR3 reads TGTGCCAGCAATTACCAAGAGACCCAGTACTTC. It codes for CASNYQETQYF.

This chain connects TRBV29-1 to TRBJ2-7, with TRBD2 identical over 15 bases. This CDR3 region has 16 residues. Per germline, CDR1 SQVTM and CDR2 ANQGSEA. With 6 bases clipped from V and 7 bases from J, the junction kept 13 bases outside the gene matches. CDR3 region: CSVRTSGRAIAGEQYF. Written as DNA, the CDR3 is TGCAGCGTAAGGACTAGCGGGAGGGCTATAGCGGGGGAGCAGTACTTC.

V and J are TRBV19 and TRBJ1-5; 7 positions agree with TRBD1. CDR1 is LNHDA, CDR2 SQIVND, per germline (reference sequence). The CDR3 runs 15 residues. V gave up 10 bases and J gave up 1 base; unmatched junction bases: 10. Here the CDR3 reads CATTGAGLSNQPQHF. CDR3 bases: TGTGCCACCACAGGGGCAGGGCTGAGCAATCAGCCCCAGCATTTT.